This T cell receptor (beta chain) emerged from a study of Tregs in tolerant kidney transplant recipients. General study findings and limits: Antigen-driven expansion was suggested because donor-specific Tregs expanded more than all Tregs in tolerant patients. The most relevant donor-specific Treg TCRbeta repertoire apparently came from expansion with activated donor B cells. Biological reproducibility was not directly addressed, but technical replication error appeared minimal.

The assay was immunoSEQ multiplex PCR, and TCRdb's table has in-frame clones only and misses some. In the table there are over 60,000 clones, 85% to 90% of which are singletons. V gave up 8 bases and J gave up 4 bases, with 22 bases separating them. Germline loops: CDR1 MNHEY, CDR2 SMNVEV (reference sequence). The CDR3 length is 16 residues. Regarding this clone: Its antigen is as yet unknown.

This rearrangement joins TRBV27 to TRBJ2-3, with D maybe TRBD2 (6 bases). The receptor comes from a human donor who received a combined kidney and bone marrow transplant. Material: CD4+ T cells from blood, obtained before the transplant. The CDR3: CASRSKHTGVADTQYF. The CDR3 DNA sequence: TGTGCCAGCCGCTCCAAACATACGGGAGTGGCAGATACGCAGTATTTT.